Each of the 10 T cell receptor beta chains below was sequenced from the same sample in a study of T cells in Graves' hyperthyroidism and ophthalmopathy. Authors of the study amplified TCR beta CDR3 regions from RNA transcripts. The TCR CDR3 was amplified in a first-round RT-PCR using the HTBI primer set. A single record per CDR3 protein comes from TCRdb applying MiXCR to the multiplex PCR reads. The sample lists 550,000 to 700,000 distinct CDR3 sequences, roughly 14% occurring once. The specimen sequenced was blood. These receptors were taken from a woman between 35 and 50 years old with Graves' ophthalmopathy.

This clonotype appeared many times. The CDR3 region has the DNA TGTGCCGCGAGTTCTGTGGGGCCGAACTATGGCTACACCTTC. Translated: CAASSVGPNYGYTF. The rearrangement links TRBV6-5 to TRBJ1-2, with a possible D match to TRBD1 (5 bases). Germline V lookup: CDR1 MNHEY, CDR2 SVGAGI. V dropped 11 bases and J dropped 2 bases, with 18 bases sitting between them. CDR3 length equals 14 residues.

This clonotype appeared many times. J is TRBJ2-7 and V is TRBV19; 11 bases align to TRBD1. With 5 bases clipped from V and 3 bases from J, the junction kept 6 bases outside the gene matches. The germline CDR1 and CDR2 sequences are LNHDA and SQIVND (reference sequence). The CDR3 has 15 amino acids. CDR3 DNA: TGTGCCAGTAGTTCTGGACAGGGGGCTGTCTACGAGCAGTACTTC. It specifies CASSSGQGAVYEQYF.

This clonotype appeared many times. This chain joins TRBV6-2 or TRBV6-3 and TRBJ2-5, with TRBD1 identical over 7 bases. CDR1 is MNHEY, CDR2 SVGEGT, per germline. J was trimmed by 7 bases and V by 2 bases; bases with no gene match: 7. The CDR3 loop spans 14 amino acids. The CDR3 is CASSYGDRAGTQYF. CDR3 DNA sequence: TGTGCCAGCAGTTACGGAGACAGGGCTGGGACCCAGTACTTC.

This clonotype was recorded at least ten times. The V call is TRBV6-1, the J call TRBJ2-4; 7 nucleotides line up with TRBD1. The germline CDR1 and CDR2 sequences are MNHNS and SASEGT. The V gene end was trimmed by 11 bases and the J gene end by 3 bases; junction bases not matched to a gene: 16. The CDR3 sequence is 16 residues long. CDR3 nucleotides: TGTGCCCGTACCCTAGGCCCTGGGACAGTCAAAAACATTCAGTACTTC. Translating it yields CARTLGPGTVKNIQYF.

The chain combines TRBV29-1 with TRBJ2-2; D unclear. V was pared by 1 base and J by 1 base, with 7 bases between. CDR1 and CDR2 (germline): SQVTM, ANQGSEA. This CDR3 has 14 residues. Written as DNA, the CDR3 is TGCAGCGTTGAAGGACAAGAGAACACCGGGGAGCTGTTTTTT. It yields the protein CSVEGQENTGELFF.

This clonotype was found a few times. The J gene is TRBJ2-7, the V gene TRBV4-1; D gene ambiguous. Trimming pared 3 bases from V and 6 bases from J, leaving 15 bases between. The CDR3 length is 14 residues. The germline CDR1 and CDR2 sequences are MGHRA and YSYEKL. This chain's CDR3 is CASSQSALTLEQYF. The CDR3 bases are TGCGCCAGCAGCCAGAGTGCCCTGACCCTCGAGCAGTACTTC.

This clonotype was picked up many times. The chain has TRBV29-1 and TRBJ2-2; D gene ambiguous. Germline V gives CDR1 SQVTM, CDR2 ANQGSEA. The CDR3 is 13 residues long. The V gene lost 7 bases and the J gene lost 0 bases, with 9 bases spanning the gap. CDR3 protein: CSGSQTNTGELFF. CDR3 sequence (DNA): TGCAGCGGAAGTCAAACGAACACCGGGGAGCTGTTTTTT.

This clonotype showed up just a few times. The chain uses TRBV6-1 and TRBJ1-5, with 7 nucleotides matching TRBD1. The V segment lost 6 bases and the J segment 3 bases; nucleotides outside the gene matches: 5. Germline V CDR1 and CDR2: MNHNS, SASEGT. The CDR3 covers 14 residues. CDR3 loop: CASRATGINQPQHF. The CDR3, as DNA: TGTGCCAGCAGGGCGACAGGGATCAATCAGCCCCAGCATTTT.

This clonotype was observed many times. The chain employs TRBV7-9 and TRBJ2-2, with 12 bases identical to TRBD2. J gave up 7 bases and V 7 bases, and 4 bases lay outside the gene matches. The germline CDR1 and CDR2 sequences are SEHNR and FQNEAQ (reference sequence). The CDR3 runs to 14 residues. The DNA for the CDR3 is TGTGCCAGCAAGCTAGCGGGAGGGATCGGGGAGCTGTTTTTT. Translation: CASKLAGGIGELFF.

This clonotype was observed many times. This chain links TRBV5-1 with TRBJ1-1; no firm D call. CDR1 is SGHRS, CDR2 YFSETQ, per germline. V lost 7 bases and J lost 7, with 14 bases in between. This CDR3 is 12 amino acids long. In DNA, the CDR3 is TGCGCCAGCGGAGCCTCACGGGGTGAAGCTTTCTTT. Its protein product is CASGASRGEAFF.